The 18 T cell receptor beta chains listed next were all sequenced from one sample in a study of T cell responses to AZD1222 COVID-19 vaccine. Repertoires were generated with immunoSEQ multiplex PCR, while TCRdb's copy carries only in-frame clones and drops some. The top ten clones hold approximately 2.8% of a sample with roughly 78,000 clones, roughly 80% of them seen once. Sequenced here: peripheral blood, sampled on day 0 of AZD1222 vaccination. These receptors were collected from an adult in good health.

This clone was recorded once. The chain couples TRBV5-1 to TRBJ2-7; possibly TRBD2 for D (6 bases). CDR3 size: 15 residues. The germline V and J ends were trimmed by 4 bases and 2 bases, with 16 bases remaining between them. CDR1 and CDR2 from the germline V gene are SGHRS and YFSETQ. This CDR3 is CASSPRVSGTYEQYF. CDR3 bases: TGCGCCAGCAGCCCGAGGGTTAGCGGTACCTACGAGCAGTACTTC.

The chain recombines TRBV25-1 with TRBJ1-2; no definite D call. The germline gives CDR1 MGHDK, CDR2 SYGVNS. There are 14 residues in the CDR3. The germline V and J ends were trimmed by 1 base and 6 bases, with 12 bases remaining between them. In nucleotides, the CDR3 is TGTGCCAGCAGTGAATGGGCGGATGTCGATGGCTACACCTTC. Amino acid sequence: CASSEWADVDGYTF.

The chain combines TRBV3-1 (or the pseudogene TRBV3-2) with TRBJ2-3, with a possible D match to TRBD2 (5 bases). Germline loops: CDR1 LGHDT, CDR2 YNNKEL (reference sequence). CDR3 size: 17 residues. V shed 2 bases and J shed 0 bases, with 15 bases lying between them. The CDR3 DNA is TGTGCCAGCAGCCAAAAACGGGGATTCCGGAGCACAGATACGCAGTATTTT. It is translated as CASSQKRGFRSTDTQYF.

For the CDR3, the DNA is TGTGCCAGCAGCTTATCTGGATGGGGACTAGCGGGGCTAGGGAACATTCAGTACTTC. This encodes CASSLSGWGLAGLGNIQYF. The chain recombines TRBV7-2 with TRBJ2-4; 13 bases map to TRBD2. Germline CDR1 is SGHTA and CDR2 is FQGNSA. The CDR3 totals 19 residues. V dropped 2 bases and J dropped 7; count of bases not matched to a gene: 14.

Here the CDR3 DNA reads TGTGCCAGCAGTTCCGGGACTGGTAATGAGCAGTTCTTC. Translation gives CASSSGTGNEQFF. The genes are TRBV6-5 and TRBJ2-1; D may be TRBD2 (6 bases). The V gene lost 4 bases and the J gene lost 7 bases, with 11 bases spanning the gap. Per germline, CDR1 MNHEY and CDR2 SVGAGI. This CDR3 region has 13 residues.

V gene TRBV7-9 combines with J gene TRBJ1-6; no clear D gene. Germline V gene sequence: CDR1 SEHNR, CDR2 FQNEAQ (reference sequence). V lost 1 base to trimming and J lost 9 bases, with 16 bases between them. This CDR3 spans 16 amino acids. The CDR3 coding sequence is TGTGCCAGCAGCTTAGTCTCCGGGGATCGGGGTTCACCCCTCCACTTT. Amino acids: CASSLVSGDRGSPLHF.

With respect to this clone: Other DNA sequences from this sample encode an identical CDR3 as well. V usage is TRBV7-9 and J usage is TRBJ1-1; D gene unclear. Trimming stripped 0 bases from V and 8 bases from J, with 7 bases between. Germline-derived CDR1 and CDR2 are SEHNR and FQNEAQ (reference sequence). This CDR3 has 12 residues. The CDR3 is CASSLAGTEAFF. Here the CDR3 DNA reads TGTGCCAGCAGCTTAGCCGGAACAGAAGCTTTCTTT.

The chain combines TRBV6-6 with TRBJ1-1; the D gene is possibly TRBD1 (5 bases). Germline-derived CDR1 and CDR2 are MNHNY and SVGAGI (reference sequence). This CDR3 spans 15 amino acids. Between the trimmed V and J ends, which lost 2 bases and 3 bases, there was a span of 13 bases. The CDR3 loop is CASSYLVGLDTEAFF. The CDR3 DNA reads TGTGCCAGCAGTTACCTGGTGGGGCTTGACACTGAAGCTTTCTTT.

This clone was recorded only once. The V gene is TRBV4-3, the J gene TRBJ2-1; 10 bases fit TRBD2. Trimming took 1 base from V and 6 from J; bases not matched to a gene: 3. CDR3 size: 15 residues. The germline V gene has CDR1 LGHNA and CDR2 YSLEER. CDR3 sequence (DNA): TGCGCCAGCAGCCAAGTTCAGCGGGGGGGCAATGAGCAGTTCTTC. Amino acids: CASSQVQRGGNEQFF.

The chain employs TRBV5-1 and TRBJ1-2; the match to TRBD1 covers 8 bases. The CDR3 covers 15 residues. Trimming at V came to 4 bases and at J to 3 bases, leaving 8 bases not matched to a gene. Looked up from germline, CDR1 is SGHRS and CDR2 is YFSETQ. The CDR3 loop reads CASSADRVGDYGYTF. The CDR3 coding sequence is TGCGCCAGCAGCGCGGACAGGGTTGGTGACTATGGCTACACCTTC.

The chain recombines TRBV6-5 with TRBJ1-5, with D unclear. The germline CDR1 and CDR2 sequences are MNHEY and SVGAGI. The CDR3 is made up of 13 amino acids. The germline V and J ends were trimmed by 6 bases and 3 bases, with 9 bases remaining between them. CDR3 nucleotide sequence: TGTGCCAGCAGCGTTGATTTCAATCAGCCCCAGCATTTT. This codes for CASSVDFNQPQHF.

The rearrangement joins TRBV9 to TRBJ2-7; D is undetermined. The CDR3 totals 14 residues. The germline CDR1 and CDR2 sequences are SGDLS and YYNGEE. Trimming cost V 4 bases and J 3 bases, with 14 bases left between them. The CDR3, as DNA: TGTGCCAGCAGCCTAAACCTACAAAGCTACGAGCAGTACTTC. Amino acid sequence: CASSLNLQSYEQYF.

Remarks on this clone: The same CDR3 arises from other DNA sequences in this sample as well. This chain connects TRBV7-2 to TRBJ1-2; 7 bases are shared with TRBD1. The CDR3 has 14 amino acids. The J segment lost 3 bases and the V segment lost 6 bases, leaving 7 bases of the junction unmatched. From germline, CDR1 is SGHTA and CDR2 FQGNSA. CDR3 in amino acids: CASSRGQIDYGYTF. The DNA of the CDR3 is TGTGCCAGCAGTCGGGGACAGATTGACTATGGCTACACCTTC.

CDR3 sequence reads: CASSPGQGSETQYF. The CDR3 DNA reads as TGCGCCAGCAGCCCTGGACAGGGAAGCGAGACCCAGTACTTC. The rearrangement joins TRBV4-3 to TRBJ2-5; 8 nucleotides agree with TRBD1. Unmatched junction bases numbered 6, after V lost 4 bases and J lost 5 bases. The CDR3 spans 14 residues. Germline V lookup: CDR1 LGHNA, CDR2 YSLEER.

The chain has TRBV6-2 or TRBV6-3 and TRBJ1-1; no clear D gene. V dropped 4 bases and J dropped 10 bases, with 22 bases sitting between them. Germline values: CDR1 MNHEY, CDR2 SVGEGT. The CDR3 extends over 15 amino acids. The CDR3 DNA follows: TGTGCCAGCAGTTTCACCGGGAACCTGAAACTGGGAGCTTTCTTT. This sequence encodes CASSFTGNLKLGAFF.

The chain uses TRBV10-3 and TRBJ1-4; D is uncertain. The germline V gene encodes CDR1 ENHRY and CDR2 SYGVKD. V was clipped by 3 bases and J by 6 bases, with 11 bases between them. The CDR3 sequence is 14 residues long. The CDR3 is CAISEAGSDEKLFF. The CDR3 nucleotides read TGTGCCATCAGTGAAGCGGGGTCGGATGAAAAACTGTTTTTT.

J is TRBJ2-1 and V is TRBV4-1; tentative D call: TRBD2 (6 bases). CDR1 and CDR2 from the germline V gene are MGHRA and YSYEKL. The CDR3 totals 15 residues. Trimming removed 3 bases at V and 8 bases at J, with 17 bases between. CDR3 DNA: TGCGCCAGCAGCCACATACATAGCGGCGGGGATGAGCAGTTCTTC. Translated, it gives CASSHIHSGGDEQFF.

The chain links TRBV19 to TRBJ1-1; TRBD1 aligns across 9 bases. The CDR3 totals 15 residues. Germline CDR1 is LNHDA and CDR2 is SQIVND (reference sequence). Trimming removed 4 bases from V and 0 bases from J; junction bases left unmatched: 3. The CDR3 protein is CASSTRTGVNTEAFF. Written as DNA, the CDR3 is TGTGCCAGTAGTACCCGGACAGGGGTGAACACTGAAGCTTTCTTT. The whole variable domain, filled in from reference TRBV19 and TRBJ1-1, reads DGGITQSPKYLFRKEGQNVTLSCEQNLNHDAMYWYRQDPGQGLRLIYYSQIVNDFQKGDIAEGYSVSREKKESFPLTVTSAQKNPTAFYLCASSTRTGVNTEAFFGQGTRLTVV.